This T cell receptor beta chain was profiled in a study of shared clonotypes between healthy human individuals (dated by TCRdb to 2018 to 2020). Turning to the overall study: Three men and a couple of women, aged 18 to 49 years, made up the cohort. To estimate repertoire size and how much clonotype sharing occurs between individuals, the study deeply sequenced the blood TCR repertoires of several healthy adults. Leukapheresis yielded between about 0.9 and 8.9 billion PBMCs per donor. For each donor, three plates each were used for CD4 naive and CD4 memory, two plates were used for CD8 naive, and one plate was used for CD8 memory. Libraries were prepared and TCR repertoires were sequenced by different laboratories using diverse techniques, in order to increase sequencing depth and limit assay-specific biases.

The CDR3 covers 13 residues, taking in both the cysteine and the phenylalanine. The DNA shown is the 39-base CDR3, in frame from base 1. CDR1 SQVTM and CDR2 ANQGSEA are derived from the germline V gene. TCR CDR3 regions were amplified from genomic DNA by multiplex PCR using the deep immunoSEQ assay. Genomic DNA extracted from each cell subset was distributed evenly over all wells of several immunoSEQ 96-well plates, and each plate served as one replicate. For sorted subsets, approximately 210 ng of genomic DNA, equivalent to around 30,000 T cell genomes, went into each replicate PCR. The purified libraries were quantified using a Qubit 3.0 fluorometer, sized with a Bioanalyzer 2100, and then quantified again using the KAPA Library Quantification kit. A separate single-read 150-cycle Illumina NextSeq 550 flow cell was used to sequence each immunoSEQ 96-well plate. The published analysis was carried out like this. Because the immunoSEQ output included only junctional sequences and no quality scores, the filtering could not be the same as the filtering used for full-length reads. To assign V/J genes and CDR3, sequences were annotated against IMGT germline references using PyIR, a Python wrapper for IgBLAST v1.9. Any read was removed if the V/J assignment was weak (E-value above 1e-6), the CDR3 was missing, or the read contained stop codons, out-of-frame junctions, or ambiguous translated residues. V3J clonotypes were defined as sequences sharing the same inferred V gene, J gene, and CDR3 amino acid sequence. Percentage overlap between repertoires was computed as shared unique clonotypes divided by the size of the smaller repertoire. Three approaches were used to assess repertoire richness: RTK rarefaction, the Chao1 estimator, and Recon v2.1 estimates of unobserved clonotypes. Generation probabilities for all TCRbeta clonotypes obtained by the gDNA method from a few donors were computed using OLGA. TCRdb's version of the immuneACCESS table is confined to in-frame rearrangements and falls short of the full clone set. An unresolved V gene accounts for under half of the shortfall where checked; the remainder is of unknown origin. V and J calls and clone size are given by that table; D and trimming were obtained from the DNA. The sample table records about 2 million clones; approximately 94% of these occur just once. The ten most abundant clones make up about 1.1% of the sample.

The study at large found these results: Because the study included a small number of donors, the genetic and exposure-history diversity represented was limited. Pairwise subsampling led to the expectation that sequencing depth would affect the degree of clonotype sharing among donors. Higher generation probabilities were observed for clonotypes shared by all four sorted-subset donors than for non-shared clonotypes. Rarefaction of sorted-subset datasets indicated incomplete sequencing despite the large sequencing depth. When a few donors were compared, the shared fraction of clonotypes was about 5% for naive CD4, 3.5% to 4% for naive CD8, more than 2% for memory CD4, and approximately 0.4% for memory CD8. Naive subsets generally had larger estimated clonotype richness than memory subsets. Sampling was restricted to blood, and TCR repertoires in tissues likely differ from the TCR repertoires found in blood.

CD8 naive samples consisted of CD45RO-negative cells that were positively selected for CCR7, yielding a CD45RA+CCR7+ population without TemRA cells. Healthy HIV-negative adults with no recently reported acute infections or vaccinations were included as donors. Every donor was a Caucasian adult living in Nashville, Tennessee, USA. After blood collection by leukapheresis, PBMCs were isolated using Ficoll-Histopaque density gradient centrifugation and then cryopreserved in the vapor phase of liquid nitrogen. Analytical flow cytometry was used to check the purity and quantity of every magnetically sorted T cell population. Genomic DNA was isolated from every sorted fraction and measured by UV absorbance on a Nanodrop 2000c. This clone is a singleton in its sample. Its target antigen remains unknown. A read error may account for a junction end that differs from germline.

Input material: naive CD8+ T cells sorted from blood. The sample's cell subset or site label, decoded: CD45RA+CCR7+. This sequence uses TRBV29-1 and TRBJ2-7, with the D call tentatively TRBD1 or TRBD2, each fitting 5 bases. This clonotype originated in a man younger than 30 in good health. The bases read TGCAGCGTCCCGGGACGGCGTAGCTACGAGCAGTGCTTC. Protein translation: CSVPGRRSYEQCF.